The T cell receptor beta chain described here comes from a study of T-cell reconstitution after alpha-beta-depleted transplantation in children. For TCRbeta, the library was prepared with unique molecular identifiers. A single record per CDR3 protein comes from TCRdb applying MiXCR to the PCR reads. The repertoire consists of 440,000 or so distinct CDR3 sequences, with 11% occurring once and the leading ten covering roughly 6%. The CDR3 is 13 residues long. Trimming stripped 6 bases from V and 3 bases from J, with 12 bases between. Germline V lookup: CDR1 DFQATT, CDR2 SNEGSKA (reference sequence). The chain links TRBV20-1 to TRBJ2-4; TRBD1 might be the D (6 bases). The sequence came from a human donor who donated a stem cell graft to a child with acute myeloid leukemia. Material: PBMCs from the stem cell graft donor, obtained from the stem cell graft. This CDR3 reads CSARTDVKNIQYF. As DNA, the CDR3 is TGCAGTGCAAGGACAGACGTCAAAAACATTCAGTACTTC.